Reported below is one TCR beta chain. Its antigen is unidentified. The sample originates from a study of T cell repertoires in cytomegalovirus infection. The wider study: Signatures in public TCR beta sequences pointed to both CMV infection and matching HLA type.

Study results and caveats: Adding up the frequency of public TCR beta families identified people who carried CMV plus the relevant HLA. In two of eight donors, the top clonotype was HLA-C-restricted CMV-specific.

TCRdb passed the reads through MiXCR, listing each CDR3 protein once. The data hold over 120,000 distinct CDR3 sequences, with over 25% observed a single time. CDR3 length: 13 residues. The germline V gene encodes CDR1 DFQATT and CDR2 SNEGSKA (reference sequence). The J segment lost 6 bases and the V segment lost 1 base, leaving 5 bases of the junction unmatched. The material was CD8+ T cells from cultured PBMCs, obtained from culture after CMV antigen stimulation. The chain employs TRBV20-1 and TRBJ1-2, with 7 bases aligning to TRBD1. The TCR originated in a human donor in good health (CMV status not recorded). Some clones in this sample may be carry-over from other donors' samples. CDR3 region: CSARVRDSHGYTF. CDR3 nucleotide sequence: TGCAGTGCTAGAGTGAGGGACAGCCATGGCTACACCTTC.